The present T cell receptor beta chain was sequenced within a study of molecular identifiers for immune sequencing clone quantification. Study findings and constraints: Effector cells had over 98% of their molecules in clones above 20 RNA copies, while naive cells had under 1%.

Generation of bulk TCR libraries relied on previously described methods and listed TCR primers. Using its own MiXCR run on the PCR reads, TCRdb lists one record per CDR3 protein. The sample holds 490,000 or so distinct CDR3 sequences; around 21% are singletons and the top ten take under 0.85%. This CDR3 comprises 16 residues. Points on this clonotype: Antigen specificity is unknown. One junction end disagrees with the germline gene, perhaps due to a read error.

The receptor was isolated from a human donor in good health. Some libraries in this study had Jurkat cell RNA spiked in. V usage is TRBV12-3 or TRBV12-4 and J usage is TRBJ2-5; the match to TRBD2 covers 7 bases. What was sequenced was naive CD8+ T cells from blood, with Jurkat cell RNA spiked in. Subset here: FACS-sorted CD8+CD4-CCR7+CD45RA+ naive T cells. CDR3: CASSSRLAPQQETQCF. The DNA of the CDR3 is TGTGCCAGCAGTTCGAGACTAGCACCCCAACAAGAGACCCAGTGCTTC.